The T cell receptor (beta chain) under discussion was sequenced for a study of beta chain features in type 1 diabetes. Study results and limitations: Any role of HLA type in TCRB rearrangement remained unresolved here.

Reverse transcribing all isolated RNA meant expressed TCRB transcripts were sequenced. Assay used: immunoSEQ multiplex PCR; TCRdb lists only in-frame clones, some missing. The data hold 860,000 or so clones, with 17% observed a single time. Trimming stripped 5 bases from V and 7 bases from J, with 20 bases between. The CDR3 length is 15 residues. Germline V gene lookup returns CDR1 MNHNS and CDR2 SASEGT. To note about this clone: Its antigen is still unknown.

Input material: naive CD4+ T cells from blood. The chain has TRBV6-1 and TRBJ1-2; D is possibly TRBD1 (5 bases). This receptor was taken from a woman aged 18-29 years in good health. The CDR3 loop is CASSPRYGGGGGYTF. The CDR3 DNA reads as TGTGCCAGCAGTCCCCGTTACGGGGGAGGTGGTGGCTACACCTTC.